Listed below are T cell receptor beta chains from one sample, sequenced in a study of lymphopenia after photon versus proton radiotherapy. The protocol was immunoSEQ multiplex PCR, while the TCRdb copy is restricted to in-frame clones and leaves out a portion. The sample contains almost 30,000 clones, approximately 90% of which appear only once. The source material was peripheral blood, sampled from a patient treated with proton-based radiotherapy. The receptors come from a woman aged 60-75 years with cholangiocarcinoma. Some clones in this sample may be carry-over from other donors' samples. The CDR3 runs from the conserved cysteine through the conserved F or W. A D gene is named only where the DNA matches it firmly. Some rows mark clone size as missing; the rest say once, few, many or name a class of expanded clone.

d_gene	j_gene	abundance	len	v_gene	CDR3nt	CDR3aa
NA	TRBJ2-5	NA	13	TRBV5-4	TGTGCCAGCAGCTTGGAACGGCGAGAGACCCAGTACTTC	CASSLERRETQYF
TRBD1	TRBJ1-2	few	14	TRBV27	TGTGCCAGCAGTTCCCGACAGGGGCGGGATGGCTACACCTTC	CASSSRQGRDGYTF
TRBD2	TRBJ2-3	NA	20	TRBV4-2	TGTGCCAGCAGCCAAGAGGCTAGCGGGGGGGCAAAGTGGGCAGCAGATACGCAGTATTTT	CASSQEASGGAKWAADTQYF
TRBD2	TRBJ2-2	NA	17	TRBV4-3	TGCGCCAGCAGCCATTGGGGGGTGGCTAGCGGAACCGGGGAGCTGTTTTTT	CASSHWGVASGTGELFF
NA	TRBJ2-5	NA	14	TRBV6-5	TGTGCCAGCAGCCCGAATCCTGGGAGACCCGATCCGTACTTC	CASSPNPGRPDPYF
NA	TRBJ2-7	NA	11	TRBV5-6	TGTGCCAGCAGCTTTCTCTACGAGCAGTACTTC	CASSFLYEQYF
NA	TRBJ2-3	NA	15	TRBV9	TGTGCCAGCAGCGTGCTAAGTCGAACGGCAGATACGCAGTATTTT	CASSVLSRTADTQYF
NA	TRBJ2-2	once	12	TRBV7-9	TGTGCCAGCACATATACAGACGGGGAGCTGTTTTTT	CASTYTDGELFF
NA	TRBJ2-3	NA	12	TRBV7-8	TGTGCCAGCAGCTCAGTACGGGATACGCAGTATTTT	CASSSVRDTQYF
NA	TRBJ2-1	NA	15	TRBV27	TGTGCCAGCAAAACCGTGGACTCTTGGTGGAATGAGCAGTTCTTC	CASKTVDSWWNEQFF
NA	TRBJ1-6	NA	14	TRBV2	TGTGCCAGCAGTGGGATAGGGAAGGGTTCACCCCTCCACTTT	CASSGIGKGSPLHF
NA	TRBJ1-2	few	16	TRBV5-4	TGTGCCAGCAGCTTGTACAGCGTCAGGGGCCATTATGGCTACACCTTC	CASSLYSVRGHYGYTF
NA	TRBJ2-4	NA	13	TRBV19	TGTGCCAGTGCGTCTACGGCCAAAAACATTCAGTACTTC	CASASTAKNIQYF
NA	TRBJ1-1	NA	14	TRBV4-1	TGCGCCAGCAGCCAAGTTGGGATCTACACTGAAGCTTTCTTT	CASSQVGIYTEAFF
NA	TRBJ1-6	NA	14	TRBV7-2	TGTGCCAGCAGCTTTCAGGGGCGTAATTCACCCCTCCACTTT	CASSFQGRNSPLHF
NA	TRBJ1-2	NA	16	TRBV6-1	TGTGCCAGCAGTGAAAGTTTGTCGAAAAACCTATATGGCTACACCTTC	CASSESLSKNLYGYTF
TRBD1	TRBJ2-1	once	13	TRBV29-1	TGCAGCGTTGCCGCGACAGGGGGGCATGAGCAGTTCTTC	CSVAATGGHEQFF
NA	TRBJ1-5	NA	14	TRBV18	TGTGCCAGCTCACAGCAGGCCGGTTTTCAGCCCCAGCATTTT	CASSQQAGFQPQHF
NA	TRBJ2-2	NA	13	TRBV10-1	TGCGCCAGCAGTGAACTCAGGACCGGGGAGCTGTTTTTT	CASSELRTGELFF